This T cell receptor (beta chain) stems from a study of blood T cells in healthy people across ages (dated by TCRdb to about 2015). As for the study more broadly: In model experiments, roughly one uniquely barcoded TCR beta cDNA molecule per two T cells was captured by template switching. The study measured age-related changes in TCR beta repertoire diversity using deep sequencing normalized with unique cDNA molecular identifiers. The donors were split into four age groups: young (average about 16 years), middle-aged (about 40), aged (more than 55) and long-lived (approximately 89). To avoid experimental bias, donors of different ages were distributed randomly across sequencing lanes. Two additional independent replicas of 1 million unique cDNA reads from the same blood draw were analyzed for two donors (one aged 18 to 29 and one aged 80 or older). What the study reported, not specific to this receptor: As age increased, observed TCR beta diversity per million T cells dropped in a roughly linear way, and a significant reduction was already evident by age about 40. There was a strong correlation between observed TCR beta diversity and the percentage of naive T cells measured by flow cytometry. Compared with the aged group, more naive CD4+ T cells, fewer expanded clones and increased TCR diversity were shown by the long-lived group, suggesting age selection. Since profiling was done on bulk unsorted PBMCs, naive and antigen-experienced compartments could not be conclusively compared. Donor CMV infection status was unknown, potentially confounding age-related changes in expanded clonotypes. Estimates of total diversity from one million sequenced T cells were regarded as lower bounds and underestimates.

Systemically healthy Caucasian individuals from Russia, roughly 40 in total and aged about 6 to 95 years, were included as donors. Ten milliliters of peripheral blood were drawn from each donor into EDTA-treated Vacutainer tubes. PBMCs were isolated by Ficoll-Paque density-gradient centrifugation, with at least 6 million obtained per sample. Trizol reagent was used to extract total RNA from the PBMCs, yielding at least 6 micrograms per sample. The percentages of naive CD45RAhigh/CD27high T cells were determined by flow cytometry on a PBMC aliquot from every donor. The protocol used for the library was 5' RACE. TCRdb lists the instrument as Illumina HiSeq 2500. The second PCR ran for roughly 7 to 11 cycles and used a J-beta primer mix along with a sample-barcoded 5' primer. A unique molecular identifier was introduced onto each TCR beta cDNA molecule by a template-switch 5' adaptor carrying 12 random nucleotides. At least 2.5 million CDR3-containing paired-end reads were obtained from each sample. First-strand cDNA was synthesized from all RNA with the Mint cDNA synthesis kit, primed by a TRBC-specific oligonucleotide. All cDNA was treated with uracil-DNA glycosylase and then went through a first 18-cycle PCR with the universal primers M1SS and BC2_uni_R. In the paper's pipeline: Each sample was normalized by randomly selecting 1 million high-quality reads, each carrying a distinct molecular identifier. Reads with shared molecular identifiers were discarded instead of being binned into consensus sequences. MiTCR, run with a Q25 quality threshold and the strictest error-elimination algorithm, handled CDR3 identification, clonotype clustering and error correction. A nonparametric unseen species model with Euler transformation was used to estimate a lower bound on total TCR beta diversity. Using fastp trimming at Q25 and MiXCR clonotype assembly, TCRdb reanalyzed the public sequencing data and kept in-frame beta chains. Each CDR3 protein gets just one entry, which takes the most common genes and DNA from the rows behind it. The V and J calls and clone size are TCRdb's, not the authors'. This sample comprises about 1,400,000 distinct CDR3 sequences, approximately 59% of them detected only once. Approximately 7% of the sample rests with the top ten.

The germline V gene yields SGHRS for CDR1 and YFSETQ for CDR2. Taken from cysteine to phenylalanine, the CDR3 has 13 residues. Kept here is only the CDR3 DNA, which spans 39 bases and is read in frame from base 1. V is reduced by 0 bases and J by 6 bases, leaving a spacing of 7 bases between them. Note on this clonotype: Its recognized antigen is unknown. No base quality information exists; no much larger clone differs at one position.

The chain joins TRBV5-1 to TRBJ2-1, with no confidently assigned D gene. Sample: blood. The sequence was obtained from a man between 18 and 29 years old in good health. CDR3 reads: CASSLGVLNEQFF. The DNA reads TGCGCCAGCAGCTTGGGGGTACTCAATGAGCAGTTCTTC.